The T cell receptor (beta chain) under discussion was sequenced for a study of blood T cell repertoires in COVID-19. Study in general: The cDNA or gDNA used as material had been derived from T cells, B-cell-depleted T cells, or PBMCs.

Generated by immunoSEQ multiplex PCR, the TCRdb table keeps only in-frame clones and is missing some. The data show under 300,000 clones, about 90% seen once. The CDR3 extends over 16 amino acids. V dropped 7 bases and J dropped 3 bases, with 19 bases sitting between them. CDR1 is LNHDA, CDR2 SQIVND, per germline (reference sequence). The study recruited people aged about 18 to 95 years across under 25 US areas. The chain recombines TRBV19 with TRBJ1-5; no definite D call. The origin of this receptor is a woman under 30 who had recovered from COVID-19. The source material was PBMCs or T cells enriched from blood (not recorded which). The CDR3 DNA follows: TGTGCCAGTAAACTATTCCTAGGTAATGACAATCAGCCCCAGCATTTT. This gives the protein CASKLFLGNDNQPQHF.